This TCR beta chain appears in the sequencing data of a study of cytomegalovirus exposure and HLA in healthy donors. Using immunoSEQ multiplex PCR, the repertoire was profiled, and TCRdb retains in-frame clones only, with some absent. The sample carries around 150,000 clones, about 88% recorded once. Study results and caveats: For cytomegalovirus status, the classifier reportedly gave diagnoses with high specificity and sensitivity.

As concerns this clone: The antigen is unknown.

The clonotype comes from a man aged 18 to 30 in good health and CMV-seronegative. The sample consisted of PBMCs.

The CDR3 DNA sequence: TGTGCCAGCAGTTACTCAACAGCCAGCTCCTACAATGAGCAGTTCTTC. Protein sequence: CASSYSTASSYNEQFF. This chain uses TRBV6-5 with TRBJ2-1; D not certain. Trimming shortened V by 0 bases and J by 0 bases, and 9 bases separated the two germline ends. In germline, CDR1 is MNHEY, CDR2 SVGAGI. The CDR3 is 16 residues long.